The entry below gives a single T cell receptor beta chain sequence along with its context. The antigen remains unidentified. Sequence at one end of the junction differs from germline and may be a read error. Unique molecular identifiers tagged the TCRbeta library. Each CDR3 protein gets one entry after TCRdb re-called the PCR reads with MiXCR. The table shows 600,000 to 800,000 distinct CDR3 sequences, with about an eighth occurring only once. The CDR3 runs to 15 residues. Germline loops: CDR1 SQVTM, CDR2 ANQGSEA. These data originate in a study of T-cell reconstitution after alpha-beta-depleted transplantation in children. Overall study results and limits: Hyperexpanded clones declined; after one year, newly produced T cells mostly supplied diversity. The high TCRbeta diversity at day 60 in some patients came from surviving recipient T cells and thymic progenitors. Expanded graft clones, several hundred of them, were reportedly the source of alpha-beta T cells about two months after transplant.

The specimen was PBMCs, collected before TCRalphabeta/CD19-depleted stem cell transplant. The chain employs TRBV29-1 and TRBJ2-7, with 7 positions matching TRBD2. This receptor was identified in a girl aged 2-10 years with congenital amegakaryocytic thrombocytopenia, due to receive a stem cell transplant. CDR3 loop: CSVETSGRETYAQYF. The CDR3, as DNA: TGCAGCGTCGAAACCTCGGGGCGGGAGACCTACGCGCAGTACTTC.